Following are 10 T cell receptor beta chains from one sample sequenced in a study of blood T cell repertoires in COVID-19. Some clones are missing from TCRdb's copy, which holds only in-frame ones; the method was immunoSEQ multiplex PCR. This sample yields about 100,000 clones, of which about 85% are seen a single time; about 4.1% belongs to the top ten. The sequencing input was peripheral blood. These receptors were taken from a man aged 55 to 70 with acute or convalescent COVID-19.

The chain has TRBV19 and TRBJ1-5; perhaps TRBD1 as D (5 bases). Germline V gene sequence: CDR1 LNHDA, CDR2 SQIVND (reference sequence). The ends were cut back, 5 bases at V and 4 bases at J, with 12 bases in the middle. The CDR3 is made up of 14 amino acids. The CDR3 reads CASSWGEENQPQHF. CDR3 bases: TGTGCCAGTAGTTGGGGGGAAGAGAATCAGCCCCAGCATTTT.

This clone has just one count. The V call is TRBV9, the J call TRBJ2-5; no reliable D call. The V gene's germline CDR1 is SGDLS and CDR2 YYNGEE. V was trimmed by 4 bases and J by 5 bases, leaving 12 bases between them. The CDR3 sequence is 13 residues long. The CDR3 coding sequence is TGTGCCAGCAGCCTCAATCCTAGGGAGACCCAGTACTTC. This sequence encodes CASSLNPRETQYF.

This chain links TRBV9 with TRBJ2-7, with 8 bases matching TRBD1. Germline CDR1 SGDLS, CDR2 YYNGEE. V was clipped by 0 bases and J by 6 bases; unmatched bases: 5. The CDR3 contains 14 residues. DNA for the CDR3: TGTGCCAGCAGCGTAGAGGACAGGGTGGGCGAGCAGTACTTC. Translation: CASSVEDRVGEQYF.

CDR3 nucleotide sequence: TGTGCCAGCAGCGCCCGGGACAGGTTCTACGAGCAGTACTTC. This gives the protein CASSARDRFYEQYF. The chain uses TRBV9 and TRBJ2-7; 8 bases line up with TRBD1. V lost 3 bases, J lost 3 bases, and 5 bases stayed unmatched. The CDR3 runs 14 residues. From germline, CDR1 is SGDLS and CDR2 YYNGEE.

This clone was observed a few times. This rearrangement joins TRBV5-1 to TRBJ1-2; 7 bases are a match to TRBD1. The CDR3 extends over 14 amino acids. The V gene's germline CDR1 is SGHRS and CDR2 YFSETQ. The V segment lost 1 base and the J segment 5 bases; nucleotides outside the gene matches: 5. The chain's CDR3 is CASSLTGQRYGYTF. The CDR3 DNA sequence: TGCGCCAGCAGCTTGACGGGACAGCGATATGGCTACACCTTC.

This clone was recorded many times. The chain joins TRBV7-8 to TRBJ1-6, with D hard to call. The CDR3 has 16 residues. CDR1 and CDR2 from the germline V gene are SGHVS and FQNEAQ. V was trimmed by 2 bases and J by 9 bases, leaving 17 bases between them. The CDR3 spells CASSLFNSGYGSPLHF. In nucleotides, the CDR3 is TGTGCCAGCAGCTTATTTAACAGCGGATATGGTTCACCCCTCCACTTT.

The V and J genes are TRBV7-8 and TRBJ2-7; 7 bases are shared with TRBD1. Unmatched junction bases numbered 9, after V lost 4 bases and J lost 3 bases. CDR3 size: 15 residues. Germline V gene data show CDR1 as SGHVS and CDR2 as FQNEAQ. The CDR3 bases are TGTGCCAGCAGCTCCCGGGACAGTAAGATCTACGAGCAGTACTTC. Translated, it gives CASSSRDSKIYEQYF.

In its sample, this clone was seen once. The genes are TRBV5-8 and TRBJ1-3; D is possibly TRBD1 (5 bases). This CDR3 is 16 amino acids long. Trimming took off 1 base at V and 0 bases at J, with 11 bases between the two ends. Germline V lookup: CDR1 SGHTS, CDR2 YDEGEE. The CDR3 is CASSLLVTASGNTIYF. The CDR3 DNA sequence: TGTGCCAGCAGCTTGCTTGTGACAGCCTCTGGAAACACCATATATTTT.

This clone appeared once. The V gene is TRBV6-5, the J gene TRBJ1-2; D is perhaps TRBD1 (5 bases). Germline V gene lookup returns CDR1 MNHEY and CDR2 SVGAGI. The CDR3 spans 14 residues. V was cut by 6 bases and J by 5 bases, with 16 bases left in between. CDR3 sequence: CASSTAGLGYGYTF. The CDR3 DNA reads as TGTGCCAGCAGCACGGCAGGGTTGGGTTATGGCTACACCTTC.

The rearrangement links TRBV9 to TRBJ1-2; D is perhaps TRBD1 (5 bases). Trimming removed 4 bases from V and 7 bases from J, with 11 bases in between. CDR1 is SGDLS and CDR2 is YYNGEE in the germline V gene. The CDR3 is 12 residues long. Here the CDR3 reads CASSPLGVGYTF. CDR3 DNA: TGTGCCAGCAGCCCCCTAGGGGTTGGCTACACCTTC.